This TCR beta chain was captured in a study of T cell changes during pregnancy in multiple sclerosis (dated by TCRdb to about 2019). Regarding the research as a whole: In women with multiple sclerosis, the researchers looked at how the T cell repertoire shifted as pregnancy progressed.

With regard to this clone: No cognate antigen has been identified for it. No base qualities exist here, and no much larger clone lies one base off it.

Library creation used the immunoSEQ multiplex PCR assay. In TCRdb, the immuneACCESS table is reduced to in-frame sequences with V and J assigned. These tables do not hold every clone; where another copy was compared, an unresolved V gene accounts for under half, and the others remain unexplained. For this sample there are just under 80,000 clones; roughly 93% appear just once. The ten largest clonotypes hold about 0.72% of the sample. The germline V gene (reference sequence) yields GTSNPN for CDR1 and SVGIG for CDR2. V is pared back by 2 bases and J by 5 bases, with 19 bases lying between the germline termini. The CDR3 measures 16 amino acids from cysteine to phenylalanine. Only CDR3 DNA is held: 48 bases, read in frame from base 1.

The sequencing here drew on peripheral blood, taken in the second trimester of pregnancy. The TCR comes from a female donor in good health, enrolled as a control in a pregnancy study. The V and J segments used are TRBV30 and TRBJ2-1, and TRBD1 may be the D gene, going by 6 matching bases. The CDR3 sequence is CAWSRSYRERHNEQFF. The nucleotides are TGTGCCTGGAGTAGATCTTACAGGGAGAGACACAATGAGCAGTTCTTC. The full variable domain, completed from the reference TRBV30 and TRBJ2-1 proteins outside the CDR3, reads SQTIHQWPATLVQPVGSPLSLECTVEGTSNPNLYWYRQAAGRGLQLLFYSVGIGQISSEVPQNLSASRPQDRQFILSSKKLLLSDSGFYLCAWSRSYRERHNEQFFGPGTRLTVL.